Each of the 14 T cell receptor beta chains below was sequenced from the same sample in a study of cytomegalovirus exposure and HLA in healthy donors (dated by TCRdb to about 2017). Library preparation used the immunoSEQ multiplex PCR assay. Entries here come from immuneACCESS through TCRdb and include only in-frame sequences with V and J called. Some clones fail to appear in such tables; in the studies checked, an unresolved V gene covers under half of the shortfall, and the cause of the remainder is unknown. The sample table records 150,000 or so clones; around 87% of these occur just once. The ten largest make up roughly 1.5% of the sample. The sample consisted of PBMCs. The receptors originated from a woman in her twenties or thirties in good health and CMV-seronegative.

The chain is built from TRBV5-1 and TRBJ2-1; 7 positions match TRBD1. The trim removed 2 bases at V and 4 bases at J, leaving 9 bases unmatched. Germline loops: CDR1 SGHRS, CDR2 YFSETQ. The CDR3 contains 16 residues. CDR3 amino acids: CASSFNTGTDYNEQFF. The CDR3 DNA follows: TGCGCCAGCAGCTTTAACACCGGGACAGATTACAATGAGCAGTTCTTC. Full variable domain (missing parts from reference TRBV5-1 and TRBJ2-1): KAGVTQTPRYLIKTRGQQVTLSCSPISGHRSVSWYQQTPGQGLQFLFEYFSETQRNKGNFPGRFSGRQFSNSRSEMNVSTLELGDSALYLCASSFNTGTDYNEQFFGPGTRLTVL.

This sequence joins TRBV4-3 and TRBJ2-1, with 8 bases identical to TRBD2. The V and J ends lost 0 bases and 8 bases, in that order; junction bases with no gene match: 12. Germline assignment: CDR1 LGHNA and CDR2 YSLEER. The CDR3 runs to 17 residues. The CDR3 region is CASSQELFGGGLDEQFF. The CDR3, as DNA: TGCGCCAGCAGCCAAGAATTATTCGGCGGGGGGTTGGATGAGCAGTTCTTC.

The chain couples TRBV10-1 to TRBJ1-5, with D hard to call. The CDR3 contains 15 residues. V was pared by 7 bases and J by 4 bases, with 17 bases between. Germline CDR1 reads WNHNN; CDR2 reads SYGVQD (reference sequence). The CDR3 sequence is CASILVSDQNQPQHF. The CDR3 nucleotides read TGCGCCAGCATCTTGGTCAGCGATCAGAATCAGCCCCAGCATTTT.

J is TRBJ1-1 and V is TRBV6-1, with TRBD1 identical over 9 bases. V lost 6 bases to trimming and J lost 3 bases; unmatched junction nucleotides: 8. Looked up from germline, CDR1 is MNHNS and CDR2 is SASEGT. This CDR3 region has 15 residues. This CDR3 is CASSAGQGLDTEAFF. In nucleotides, the CDR3 is TGTGCCAGCAGCGCGGGACAGGGATTGGACACTGAAGCTTTCTTT.

V usage is TRBV30 and J usage is TRBJ2-1; 7 nucleotides line up with TRBD2. This CDR3 comprises 18 residues. CDR1 is GTSNPN and CDR2 is SVGIG in the germline V gene (reference sequence). The ends lost 3 bases at V and 3 bases at J; junction bases unmatched: 17. CDR3 bases: TGTGCCTGGAGAGGGGAACTTGGCTGGCGGGGGTTCTACAATGAGCAGTTCTTC. This gives the protein CAWRGELGWRGFYNEQFF.

This clone was seen a single time. The DNA of the CDR3 is TGTGCCAGTAGTGTCGGGATTTCCGACACCGGGGAGCTGTTTTTT. Translated, it gives CASSVGISDTGELFF. This chain links TRBV19 with TRBJ2-2; D possibly corresponds to TRBD2 (5 bases). The CDR3 sequence is 15 residues long. Germline CDR1 and CDR2: LNHDA and SQIVND (reference sequence). The V end lost 5 bases, the J end lost 3 bases, and 13 bases lay between the germline ends.

The V gene is TRBV19, the J gene TRBJ2-3; TRBD2 agrees at 7 bases. The CDR3 covers 14 residues. V was clipped by 11 bases and J by 0 bases; unmatched bases: 8. Germline V lookup: CDR1 LNHDA, CDR2 SQIVND (reference sequence). The CDR3 here is CAAWSGVSTDTQYF. The CDR3 nucleotides read TGTGCCGCGTGGAGCGGGGTTAGCACAGATACGCAGTATTTT.

This chain links TRBV4-1 with TRBJ2-2, with D possibly TRBD1 on 6 matching bases. Looked up from germline, CDR1 is MGHRA and CDR2 is YSYEKL. Trimming removed 1 base at V and 0 bases at J, with 9 bases between. This CDR3 comprises 16 residues. The CDR3 loop reads CASSQGGRTNTGELFF. The CDR3 DNA reads as TGCGCCAGCAGCCAAGGGGGGCGAACGAACACCGGGGAGCTGTTTTTT.

This clone appeared once. The chain combines TRBV9 with TRBJ2-7; 9 bases fit TRBD1. V dropped 0 bases and J dropped 4; count of bases not matched to a gene: 5. In germline, CDR1 is SGDLS, CDR2 YYNGEE. CDR3 length equals 15 residues. The CDR3 DNA follows: TGTGCCAGCAGCGTAGACGGGACAGGGATGTACGAGCAGTACTTC. This sequence encodes CASSVDGTGMYEQYF. The full variable domain, rest sourced from reference TRBV9 and TRBJ2-7, is DSGVTQTPKHLITATGQRVTLRCSPRSGDLSVYWYQQSLDQGLQFLIQYYNGEERAKGNILERFSAQQFPDLHSELNLSSLELGDSALYFCASSVDGTGMYEQYFGPGTRLTVT.

This chain connects TRBV7-9 to TRBJ1-1; weak D call: TRBD1 (6 bases). Germline lookup yields CDR1 SEHNR and CDR2 FQNEAQ (reference sequence). V gave up 4 bases and J gave up 3 bases, with 21 bases separating them. CDR3 length: 17 amino acids. The CDR3 DNA reads TGTGCCAGCAGCTCGCCGGACAGCCAAAGGGGGTACACTGAAGCTTTCTTT. Its protein product is CASSSPDSQRGYTEAFF.

The chain carries TRBV9 and TRBJ2-3; 9 positions match TRBD1. J gave up 2 bases and V 2 bases, and 6 bases lay outside the gene matches. In germline, CDR1 is SGDLS, CDR2 YYNGEE. This CDR3 has 16 residues. In DNA, the CDR3 is TGTGCCAGCAGCGTCCCGGACAGGGGATACACAGATACGCAGTATTTT. This translates into CASSVPDRGYTDTQYF.

The chain carries TRBV5-1 and TRBJ1-2; 10 bases are a match to TRBD1. CDR1 and CDR2 (germline): SGHRS, YFSETQ. The V gene end was trimmed by 4 bases and the J gene end by 6 bases; junction bases not matched to a gene: 12. The CDR3 is made up of 16 amino acids. The CDR3 here is CASSPTTTGGRDGYTF. CDR3 nucleotide sequence: TGCGCCAGCAGCCCTACCACGACAGGGGGCCGGGATGGCTACACCTTC.

The chain links TRBV5-1 to TRBJ1-1; 8 bases are a match to TRBD1. The V and J ends lost 0 bases and 5 bases, in that order; junction bases with no gene match: 6. Germline CDR1 reads SGHRS; CDR2 reads YFSETQ. The CDR3 runs to 15 residues. CDR3 protein: CASSLGAGGLTEAFF. The CDR3 coding sequence is TGCGCCAGCAGCTTGGGAGCAGGGGGCTTGACTGAAGCTTTCTTT.

The rearrangement joins TRBV9 to TRBJ1-4, with TRBD1 identical over 8 bases. Germline V gene lookup returns CDR1 SGDLS and CDR2 YYNGEE. CDR3 length: 15 amino acids. Trimming removed 3 bases from V and 5 bases from J; junction bases left unmatched: 6. CDR3 sequence: CASSAGQGGNEKLFF. DNA of the CDR3: TGTGCCAGCAGCGCAGGACAGGGAGGCAATGAAAAACTGTTTTTT.